This TCR beta chain appears in the sequencing data of a study of T cell responses to AZD1222 COVID-19 vaccine. Study-wide points: With dominance at 160-218 and 743-854, vaccine-associated CD4 TCRs spanned spike. It was only after the peak T cell response that any repertoires were sampled.

With respect to this clone: Its antigen is unidentified.

Clones were read by immunoSEQ multiplex PCR, and TCRdb kept only the in-frame ones, dropping some. This table holds around 94,000 clones, roughly 83% found once. CDR1 and CDR2 from the germline V gene are KGHDR and SFDVKD. V gave up 5 bases and J gave up 1 base, with 7 bases separating them. This CDR3 is 14 amino acids long. This TCR came from an adult in good health. This chain joins TRBV24-1 and TRBJ2-2; a weak D match, TRBD2 (5 bases). The sequencing used peripheral blood, collected on day 0 of AZD1222 vaccination. CDR3 coding DNA: TGTGCCACCAGTGTTGGAGGGAACACCGGGGAGCTGTTTTTT. This encodes CATSVGGNTGELFF.